What follows are 19 T cell receptor beta chains derived from one specimen sequenced in a study of blood T cell repertoires in COVID-19. Repertoires were generated with immunoSEQ multiplex PCR, while TCRdb's copy carries only in-frame clones and drops some. The table shows approximately 250,000 clones, with approximately 89% occurring only once. Sequences were obtained from PBMCs or T cells enriched from blood (not recorded which). These receptors were collected from a woman between 35 and 50 years old with acute COVID-19.

In DNA form, the CDR3 reads TGTGCCAGCAGCCCACAACAGGGAGCCGGGGAGCTGTTTTTT. Protein product: CASSPQQGAGELFF. The V call is TRBV9, the J call TRBJ2-2; the D gene is possibly TRBD1 (6 bases). The V gene lost 4 bases and the J gene lost 6 bases, with 13 bases spanning the gap. The CDR3 is 14 amino acids. Germline-derived CDR1 and CDR2 are SGDLS and YYNGEE. The full variable domain, its missing parts supplied by reference TRBV9 and TRBJ2-2, is DSGVTQTPKHLITATGQRVTLRCSPRSGDLSVYWYQQSLDQGLQFLIQYYNGEERAKGNILERFSAQQFPDLHSELNLSSLELGDSALYFCASSPQQGAGELFFGEGSRLTVL.

The rearrangement joins TRBV27 to TRBJ2-7; TRBD2 aligns across 9 bases. The CDR3 sequence is 15 residues long. Looked up from germline, CDR1 is MNHEY and CDR2 is SMNVEV (reference sequence). Unmatched junction bases numbered 9, after V lost 5 bases and J lost 4 bases. The CDR3 spells CASSPRLAAFYEQYV. As DNA, the CDR3 is TGTGCCAGCAGTCCCCGACTAGCGGCATTTTACGAGCAGTACGTC.

The chain joins TRBV27 to TRBJ1-2; 11 positions agree with TRBD1. Germline CDR1 reads MNHEY; CDR2 reads SMNVEV (reference sequence). The length of the CDR3 is 15 residues. The V and J ends lost 5 bases and 6 bases, in that order; junction bases with no gene match: 8. CDR3: CASSPGDRGLHGYTF. DNA of the CDR3: TGTGCCAGCAGTCCGGGGGACAGGGGGTTGCATGGCTACACCTTC.

V is TRBV4-3 and J is TRBJ1-2; D may be TRBD1 (5 bases). Trimming stripped 0 bases from V and 2 bases from J, with 16 bases between. This CDR3 comprises 17 residues. CDR1 is LGHNA, CDR2 YSLEER, per germline. As DNA, the CDR3 is TGCGCCAGCAGCCAAGATCGACTTGGGGCGGGGAACTATGGCTACACCTTC. Amino acid sequence: CASSQDRLGAGNYGYTF.

The rearrangement uses TRBV2 and TRBJ2-7; TRBD2 is a possible D gene (5 bases). This CDR3 spans 10 amino acids. Germline V CDR1 and CDR2: SNHLY, FYNNEI. The germline V and J ends were trimmed by 8 bases and 3 bases, with 5 bases remaining between them. The CDR3: CASRGYEQYV. As DNA, the CDR3 is TGTGCCAGCCGGGGCTACGAGCAGTACGTC.

The chain couples TRBV10-3 to TRBJ1-1; D ambiguous. Germline loops: CDR1 ENHRY, CDR2 SYGVKD. V was clipped by 6 bases and J by 9 bases, with 11 bases between them. The CDR3 spans 11 residues. The CDR3 region is CAIRLGDKAFF. Written as DNA, the CDR3 is TGTGCCATCAGGCTGGGAGACAAAGCTTTCTTT.

The sample holds one count of this clone. V usage is TRBV7-2 and J usage is TRBJ1-2, with 8 bases lining up with TRBD1. The CDR3 spans 14 residues. V lost 5 bases and J lost 8; bases outside the gene matches: 10. Germline-derived CDR1 and CDR2 are SGHTA and FQGNSA. CDR3 coding DNA: TGTGCCAGCAGCCAGGACAGGGTTATTGGGGGCTACACCTTC. Its protein product is CASSQDRVIGGYTF. Complete variable domain (other parts from reference TRBV7-2 and TRBJ1-2): GAGVSQSPSNKVTEKGKDVELRCDPISGHTALYWYRQSLGQGLEFLIYFQGNSAPDKSGLPSDRFSAERTGGSVSTLTIQRTQQEDSAVYLCASSQDRVIGGYTFGSGTRLTVV.

CDR3 nucleotides: TGTGCCAGCAGCCCGGACAGGGACCAAGAGACCCAGTACTTC. It is translated as CASSPDRDQETQYF. The chain couples TRBV11-2 to TRBJ2-5, with 8 bases matching TRBD1. Germline V gene sequence: CDR1 SGHAT, CDR2 FQNNGV. The CDR3 has 14 residues. V shed 5 bases and J 0 bases; nucleotides not matched to a gene: 2. The whole variable domain, filled in from reference TRBV11-2 and TRBJ2-5, reads EAGVAQSPRYKIIEKRQSVAFWCNPISGHATLYWYQQILGQGPKLLIQFQNNGVVDDSQLPKDRFSAERLKGVDSTLKIQPAKLEDSAVYLCASSPDRDQETQYFGPGTRLLVL.

CDR3 region: CASSISGAPRRFF. CDR3 nucleotides: TGTGCCAGTAGTATCTCGGGAGCGCCAAGGAGGTTCTTC. The rearrangement joins TRBV19 to TRBJ2-1; possibly TRBD2 for D (6 bases). Per germline, CDR1 LNHDA and CDR2 SQIVND (reference sequence). CDR3 size: 13 residues. V lost 3 bases and J 15 bases, leaving 18 bases between the germline ends.

V usage is TRBV27 and J usage is TRBJ1-3; no definite D call. The CDR3 is 13 amino acids. Trimming pared 7 bases from V and 4 bases from J, leaving 11 bases between. Germline loops: CDR1 MNHEY, CDR2 SMNVEV (reference sequence). The CDR3 here is CASMTGGGNTIYF. In DNA form, the CDR3 reads TGTGCCAGCATGACGGGAGGAGGAAACACCATATATTTT.

This clone was observed once. The rearrangement joins TRBV5-1 to TRBJ2-1; possible D gene TRBD2, 6 bases. V was pared by 0 bases and J by 4 bases, with 11 bases between. Germline CDR1 and CDR2: SGHRS and YFSETQ. CDR3 length equals 15 residues. CDR3 in amino acids: CASSLVGGEYNEQFF. Here the CDR3 DNA reads TGCGCCAGCAGCTTGGTGGGCGGGGAATACAATGAGCAGTTCTTC.

The rearrangement links TRBV18 to TRBJ2-1; the match to TRBD2 covers 11 bases. CDR3 length equals 16 residues. The germline V gene has CDR1 KGHSH and CDR2 LQKENI. V gave up 3 bases and J gave up 4 bases; unmatched junction bases: 5. CDR3 DNA sequence: TGTGCCAGCTCACCCTTAGCGGGAGGGAATTACAATGAGCAGTTCTTC. Protein product: CASSPLAGGNYNEQFF. The variable domain in full, completed from reference TRBV18 and TRBJ2-1, reads NAGVMQNPRHLVRRRGQEARLRCSPMKGHSHVYWYRQLPEEGLKFMVYLQKENIIDESGMPKERFSAEFPKEGPSILRIQQVVRGDSAAYFCASSPLAGGNYNEQFFGPGTRLTVL.

The chain uses TRBV4-1 and TRBJ2-7, with 9 positions matching TRBD2. Germline CDR1 MGHRA, CDR2 YSYEKL. V shed 1 base, J shed 2 bases, and the junction held 9 bases outside the gene matches. This CDR3 region has 17 residues. The CDR3 loop is CASSQGRGGRDTYEQYF. In DNA, the CDR3 is TGCGCCAGCAGCCAAGGAAGGGGCGGGAGGGATACCTACGAGCAGTACTTC.

The V gene is TRBV5-1, the J gene TRBJ2-5; D is perhaps TRBD1 (6 bases). V dropped 0 bases and J dropped 2 bases, with 11 bases sitting between them. Germline V gene lookup returns CDR1 SGHRS and CDR2 YFSETQ. The CDR3 totals 15 residues. The CDR3 sequence: CASSLDGRGQETQYF. The CDR3 bases are TGCGCCAGCAGCTTGGACGGCAGGGGACAAGAGACCCAGTACTTC.

The J gene is TRBJ2-3, the V gene TRBV9; 8 nucleotides agree with TRBD2. The CDR3 runs 15 residues. Germline V CDR1 and CDR2: SGDLS, YYNGEE. J gave up 2 bases and V 2 bases, and 4 bases lay outside the gene matches. CDR3 nucleotides: TGTGCCAGCAGCGTCGGCGGGAGGTTCACAGATACGCAGTATTTT. Translating it yields CASSVGGRFTDTQYF.

This chain uses TRBV5-1 with TRBJ2-1, with 10 bases lining up with TRBD2. With 4 bases clipped from V and 6 bases from J, the junction kept 10 bases outside the gene matches. The length of the CDR3 is 16 residues. Germline V gives CDR1 SGHRS, CDR2 YFSETQ. The CDR3: CASSETTSGLVNEQFF. The DNA of the CDR3 is TGCGCCAGCAGCGAAACGACTAGCGGGCTTGTCAATGAGCAGTTCTTC.

The V call is TRBV2, the J call TRBJ2-5; TRBD2 is a possible D gene (7 bases). The CDR3 has 15 amino acids. Germline CDR1 reads SNHLY; CDR2 reads FYNNEI. V was shortened by 3 bases and J by 5 bases, with 16 bases between the two germline ends. CDR3 in amino acids: CASSDRGRAGETQYF. The CDR3 DNA sequence: TGTGCCAGCAGTGATAGGGGGAGGGCCGGGGAGACCCAGTACTTC.

V and J are TRBV5-1 and TRBJ1-1, with a tentative D call TRBD1 (5 bases). Trimming stripped 6 bases from V and 1 base from J, with 7 bases between. Germline CDR1 reads SGHRS; CDR2 reads YFSETQ. This CDR3 is 12 amino acids long. The CDR3 spells CASTGSNTEAFF. Written as DNA, the CDR3 is TGCGCCAGCACAGGGTCGAACACTGAAGCTTTCTTT. The variable domain in full, with the rest retrieved from reference TRBV5-1 and TRBJ1-1, is KAGVTQTPRYLIKTRGQQVTLSCSPISGHRSVSWYQQTPGQGLQFLFEYFSETQRNKGNFPGRFSGRQFSNSRSEMNVSTLELGDSALYLCASTGSNTEAFFGQGTRLTVV.

The V and J genes are TRBV6-5 and TRBJ1-1; D not resolved. Germline values: CDR1 MNHEY, CDR2 SVGAGI. The length of the CDR3 is 13 residues. Trimming shortened V by 7 bases and J by 1 base, and 10 bases separated the two germline ends. CDR3 residues: CASTFDKNTEAFF. The CDR3 DNA reads TGTGCCAGCACGTTTGACAAGAACACTGAAGCTTTCTTT.